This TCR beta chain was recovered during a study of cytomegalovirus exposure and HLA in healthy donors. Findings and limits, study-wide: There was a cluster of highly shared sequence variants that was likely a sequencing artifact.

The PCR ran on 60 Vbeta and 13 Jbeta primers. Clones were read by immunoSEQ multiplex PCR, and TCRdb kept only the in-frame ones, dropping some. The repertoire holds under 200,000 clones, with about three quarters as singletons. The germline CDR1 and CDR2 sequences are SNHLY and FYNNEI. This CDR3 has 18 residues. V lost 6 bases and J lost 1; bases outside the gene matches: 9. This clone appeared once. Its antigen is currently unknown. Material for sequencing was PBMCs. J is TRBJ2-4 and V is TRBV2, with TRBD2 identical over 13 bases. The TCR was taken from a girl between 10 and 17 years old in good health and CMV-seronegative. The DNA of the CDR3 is TGTGCCAGCAGCCCGACTAGCGGGGGGCCGGGGGCCAAAAACATTCAGTACTTC. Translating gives CASSPTSGGPGAKNIQYF.